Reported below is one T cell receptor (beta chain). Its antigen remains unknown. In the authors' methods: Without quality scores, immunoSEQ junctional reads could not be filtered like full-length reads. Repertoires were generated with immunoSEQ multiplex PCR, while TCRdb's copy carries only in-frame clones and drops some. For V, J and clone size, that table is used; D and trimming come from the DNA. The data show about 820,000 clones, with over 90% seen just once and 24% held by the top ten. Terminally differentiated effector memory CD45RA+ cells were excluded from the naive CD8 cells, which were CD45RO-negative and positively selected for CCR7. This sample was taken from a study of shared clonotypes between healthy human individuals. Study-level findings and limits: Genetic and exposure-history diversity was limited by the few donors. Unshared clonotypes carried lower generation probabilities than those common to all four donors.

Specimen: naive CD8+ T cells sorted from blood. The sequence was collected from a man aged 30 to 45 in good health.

CDR3 in amino acids: CASSKTRSGRDGELFF. Here the CDR3 DNA reads TGTGCCAGCAGCAAAACCAGAAGCGGGAGAGACGGGGAGCTGTTTTTT. V is TRBV7-3 and J is TRBJ2-2, with 8 bases fitting TRBD2. Germline V gene data show CDR1 as SGHTA and CDR2 as FQGTGA. The CDR3 totals 16 residues. Trimming cost V 5 bases and J 7 bases; bases outside gene matches: 12.